Listed below are T cell receptor beta chains from one sample, sequenced in a study of shared clonotypes between healthy human individuals. TCRdb's table, derived via immunoSEQ multiplex PCR, lists solely in-frame clones and lacks some. The profile covers 450,000 to 500,000 clones, with about 82% appearing a single time and under 15% taken by the ten largest. Sequenced material: PBMCs. The receptors derive from a woman in her thirties or forties in good health. Some clones in this sample may be carry-over from other donors' samples. Both conserved end residues are part of each CDR3. The D gene is left open where the match is weak. Clone size is stated in some rows and not others, as once, few, many or a class when expanded.

>TRBD2|few|TRBV19|TRBJ2-1
CASSLPGLAGEQFF
TGTGCCAGTAGTCTCCCAGGACTAGCAGGTGAGCAGTTCTTC
>NA|NA|TRBV19|TRBJ1-1
CASSDDTHTEAFF
TGTGCCAGTAGTGACGACACCCACACTGAAGCTTTCTTT
>NA|NA|TRBV9|TRBJ1-3
CASSVDTGGGGNTIYF
TGTGCCAGCAGCGTAGATACGGGCGGTGGTGGAAACACCATATATTTT
>NA|NA|TRBV7-3|TRBJ1-2
CASSLRGSQGLTF
TGTGCCAGCAGCTTACGAGGTTCACAGGGCCTTACCTTC
>NA|few|TRBV9|TRBJ2-1
CASSVAGYHNEQFF
TGTGCCAGCAGCGTAGCGGGATACCACAATGAGCAGTTCTTC
>NA|many|TRBV29-1|TRBJ1-1
CSVRGTENTEAFF
TGCAGCGTTAGAGGGACGGAGAACACTGAAGCTTTCTTT
>TRBD2|NA|TRBV5-4|TRBJ2-1
CASSPRTSGSSYNEQFF
TGTGCCAGCAGCCCGAGGACTAGCGGGAGCTCCTACAATGAGCAGTTCTTC
>TRBD1|NA|TRBV28|TRBJ2-7
CASSVSGTGDYEQYF
TGTGCCAGCAGCGTTTCGGGGACAGGGGACTACGAGCAGTACTTC
>NA|NA|TRBV19|TRBJ2-5
CASSPRGETQYF
TGTGCCAGTAGTCCTCGAGGAGAGACCCAGTACTTC
>NA|few|TRBV5-4|TRBJ1-2
CASSLGDSDGYTF
TGTGCCAGCAGCTTAGGGGATTCAGATGGCTACACCTTC
>TRBD1|NA|TRBV28|TRBJ1-1
CASSSRGQGFGTEAFF
TGTGCCAGCAGTTCACGGGGACAGGGATTCGGTACTGAAGCTTTCTTT
>NA|NA|TRBV21-1|TRBJ1-5
CASSKANGGSCHQPQHF
TGTGCCAGCAGCAAAGCGAACGGGGGAAGCTGTCATCAGCCCCAGCATTTT
>NA|NA|TRBV29-1|TRBJ2-1
CSVDSYNEQFF
TGCAGCGTTGACTCCTACAATGAGCAGTTCTTC
>NA|NA|TRBV7-8|TRBJ2-1
CASSLDTRGNEQFF
TGTGCCAGCAGCCTAGACACCAGGGGCAATGAGCAGTTCTTC
>TRBD1|NA|TRBV6-1|TRBJ1-1
CASSEVGQGTEAFF
TGTGCCAGCAGTGAGGTGGGACAGGGGACTGAAGCTTTCTTT
>NA|once|TRBV7-8|TRBJ1-2
CASSLQGSNYGYTF
TGTGCCAGCAGCTTGCAGGGCTCTAACTATGGCTACACCTTC
>NA|NA|TRBV5-4|TRBJ2-7
CASSLRAAGISYEQYF
TGTGCCAGCAGCTTGCGCGCCGCCGGCATTTCCTACGAGCAGTACTTC
>TRBD1|NA|TRBV5-1|TRBJ2-1
CASSLGQGHYNEQFF
TGCGCCAGCAGCTTAGGACAGGGGCATTACAATGAGCAGTTCTTC
>NA|NA|TRBV10-2|TRBJ1-2
CASTTGDYGYTF
TGCGCCAGCACCACGGGAGACTATGGCTACACCTTC
>TRBD2|NA|TRBV5-6|TRBJ2-1
CASSLISGLAGGRNEQFF
TGTGCCAGCAGCTTGATTTCCGGACTAGCGGGTGGTCGCAATGAGCAGTTCTTC
>TRBD2|NA|TRBV9|TRBJ2-1
CASSVREGRFNEQFF
TGTGCCAGCAGCGTGCGGGAGGGCCGATTTAATGAGCAGTTCTTC
>TRBD2|few|TRBV11-2|TRBJ2-1
CASSLNLAGGYNEQFF
TGTGCCAGCAGCTTAAATCTAGCGGGAGGCTACAATGAGCAGTTCTTC
>TRBD2|NA|TRBV5-1|TRBJ2-5
CASSGIGRGQETQYF
TGCGCCAGCAGCGGGATCGGGAGGGGCCAAGAGACCCAGTACTTC
>NA|NA|TRBV6-1|TRBJ1-4
CASSEVGLEKLFF
TGTGCCAGCAGTGAAGTAGGGTTGGAAAAACTGTTTTTT
>TRBD1|NA|TRBV19|TRBJ2-6
CASNTGQGFSGANVLTF
TGTGCCAGTAACACGGGACAGGGGTTCAGTGGGGCCAACGTCCTGACTTTC
>TRBD1|NA|TRBV7-2|TRBJ2-7
CASSKRTGNEHEQYF
TGTGCCAGCAGCAAGAGGACAGGGAATGAGCACGAGCAGTACTTC
>TRBD1|NA|TRBV2|TRBJ1-5
CASSEVRTGNQPQHF
TGTGCCAGCAGTGAGGTAAGGACAGGAAATCAGCCCCAGCATTTT
>NA|NA|TRBV15|TRBJ2-1
CATSSLGGVAYNEQFF
TGTGCCACCAGCAGCCTAGGGGGGGTCGCCTACAATGAGCAGTTCTTC
>TRBD1|NA|TRBV27|TRBJ2-7
CASSAEGATSSSYEQYF
TGTGCCAGCAGTGCTGAGGGGGCAACCTCGAGCTCCTACGAGCAGTACTTC
>NA|NA|TRBV7-2|TRBJ2-1
CASSRPDLWSYEQFF
TGTGCCAGCAGCCGCCCCGACCTGTGGTCGTATGAGCAGTTCTTC
>NA|once|TRBV30|TRBJ2-7
CAWTLSYEQYF
TGTGCCTGGACCCTATCCTACGAGCAGTACTTC
>NA|few|TRBV5-1|TRBJ2-7
CASSLGGTGRRPREQYF
TGCGCCAGCAGCTTGGGGGGAACGGGACGGCGACCTCGCGAGCAGTACTTC
>NA|many|TRBV18|TRBJ2-7
CASSPSSQGTYEQYF
TGTGCCAGCTCACCATCCTCCCAGGGGACCTACGAGCAGTACTTC
>TRBD2|NA|TRBV9|TRBJ2-3
CASSVDAGGTDTQYF
TGTGCCAGCAGCGTAGACGCGGGGGGCACAGATACGCAGTATTTT
>NA|NA|TRBV6-6|TRBJ2-7
CATLTGRRSYEQYF
TGTGCCACCCTCACAGGGAGAAGATCCTACGAGCAGTACTTC
>NA|NA|TRBV29-1|TRBJ2-1
CSAAEYNEQFF
TGCAGCGCGGCGGAGTACAATGAGCAGTTCTTC
>TRBD1|NA|TRBV28|TRBJ1-2
CASRDERDRGVYGYTF
TGTGCCAGCAGGGACGAAAGGGACAGGGGCGTCTATGGCTACACCTTC
>NA|NA|TRBV25-1|TRBJ1-2
CASLGRGLYGYTF
TGTGCCAGCCTCGGGAGGGGTCTATACGGCTACACCTTC
>NA|NA|TRBV18|TRBJ2-5
CASSPQGYETQYF
TGTGCCAGCTCACCACAGGGCTACGAGACCCAGTACTTC
>NA|NA|TRBV2|TRBJ2-5
CASSDAAKETQYF
TGTGCCAGCAGTGACGCAGCCAAAGAGACCCAGTACTTC
>NA|once|TRBV7-2|TRBJ2-2
CASSLDGGFTGELFF
TGTGCCAGCAGCTTAGACGGTGGGTTCACCGGGGAGCTGTTTTTT
>NA|few|TRBV4-1|TRBJ2-3
CASSHPLRAENTQYF
TGCGCCAGCAGCCACCCTCTTCGGGCAGAGAATACGCAGTATTTT
>NA|NA|TRBV29-1|TRBJ2-3
CSVGARGGETDTQYF
TGCAGCGTTGGAGCTCGGGGTGGGGAGACAGATACGCAGTATTTT
>TRBD1|once|TRBV19|TRBJ1-2
CASSIAWGQGGYGYTF
TGTGCCAGTAGTATAGCTTGGGGACAGGGCGGCTATGGCTACACCTTC
>TRBD2|NA|TRBV18|TRBJ2-1
CASRGLDPYNEQFF
TGTGCCAGCCGCGGACTAGACCCTTACAATGAGCAGTTCTTC
>TRBD1|NA|TRBV27|TRBJ1-2
CASSSGTGGANYGYTF
TGTGCCAGCAGCTCCGGGACAGGGGGCGCGAACTATGGCTACACCTTC
>NA|many|TRBV6-1|TRBJ2-7
CASRRDTWSPYEQYF
TGTGCCAGCAGGAGGGATACCTGGTCCCCCTACGAGCAGTACTTC
>NA|NA|TRBV5-1|TRBJ2-7
CASSLPGTYEQYF
TGCGCCAGCAGTTTGCCGGGGACCTACGAGCAGTACTTC
>TRBD1|NA|TRBV7-6|TRBJ1-1
CASSHDRAREAFF
TGTGCCAGCAGCCATGACAGGGCCAGGGAAGCTTTCTTT
>TRBD2|NA|TRBV7-2|TRBJ2-2
CASSFRGLAGGQGPGELFF
TGTGCCAGCAGCTTCAGGGGACTAGCGGGAGGGCAGGGTCCCGGGGAGCTGTTTTTT
>TRBD1|once|TRBV7-2|TRBJ2-7
CASSFAGTGGYYEQYF
TGTGCCAGCAGCTTTGCCGGGACAGGGGGCTATTACGAGCAGTACTTC
>NA|once|TRBV29-1|TRBJ2-5
CSAGRKETQYF
TGCAGCGCCGGACGGAAAGAGACCCAGTACTTC
>NA|NA|TRBV7-2|TRBJ1-2
CASSPTRGTNYGYTF
TGTGCCAGCAGCCCAACGAGGGGTACTAACTATGGCTACACCTTC
>TRBD1|few|TRBV28|TRBJ2-7
CASSSGSMYRGPSASYEQYF
TGTGCCAGCAGTTCCGGCTCGATGTACAGGGGGCCTTCCGCTAGCTACGAGCAGTACTTC
>TRBD1|NA|TRBV12-5|TRBJ2-1
CASGSGQGVDEQFF
TGTGCTAGTGGTTCGGGACAGGGGGTCGATGAGCAGTTCTTC
>NA|NA|TRBV18|TRBJ1-1
CASSPRLTGSLTFMNTEAFF
TGTGCCAGCTCACCAAGGCTGACAGGTAGCCTAACTTTTATGAACACTGAAGCTTTCTTT
>NA|NA|TRBV5-8|TRBJ2-7
CASSLASIDEQYF
TGTGCCAGCAGCTTGGCCAGTATCGACGAGCAGTACTTC
>TRBD1|NA|TRBV5-1|TRBJ2-2
CASSPGGSRTGELFF
TGCGCCAGCAGCCCAGGGGGCTCGAGGACCGGGGAGCTGTTTTTT
>TRBD2|NA|TRBV28|TRBJ2-2
CASSPLPSGSFYTGELFF
TGTGCCAGCAGTCCCCTGCCTAGCGGGAGCTTTTACACCGGGGAGCTGTTTTTT
>NA|few|TRBV7-9|TRBJ1-1
CASSLTEAFF
TGTGCCAGCAGCTTGACTGAAGCTTTCTTT